Presented here are 30 T cell receptor beta chains from one specimen sequenced in a study of liver allograft versus peripheral blood T cells. Overall study context: Transplanted-liver and recipient peripheral blood T cell receptor repertoires were compared.

From the reads, TCRdb called clonotypes with MiXCR, one entry per CDR3 protein. The sample has more than 2,500 distinct CDR3 sequences; around 17% are singletons. These TCRs come from a human patient who had a liver transplant. Some of the T cells might come from the graft donor.

CDR3 DNA: TGTGCCAGCGCGGGGTGGGAGGGCCAAGAGACCCAGTACTTC. It is translated as CASAGWEGQETQYF. The genes are TRBV7-9 and TRBJ2-5, with 7 bases fitting TRBD2. This CDR3 spans 14 amino acids. Germline assignment: CDR1 SEHNR and CDR2 FQNEAQ (reference sequence). Germline trimming cut 8 bases from V and 1 base from J; bases unmatched to any gene: 7. Full variable domain (outside the CDR3, taken from reference TRBV7-9 and TRBJ2-5): DTGVSQNPRHKITKRGQNVTFRCDPISEHNRLYWYRQTLGQGPEFLTYFQNEAQLEKSRLLSDRFSAERPKGSFSTLEIQRTEQGDSAMYLCASAGWEGQETQYFGPGTRLLVL.

This clonotype was detected many times. The V gene is TRBV27, the J gene TRBJ1-5; D not certain. The V and J ends lost 4 bases and 1 base respectively, with 11 bases between them. Germline loops: CDR1 MNHEY, CDR2 SMNVEV (reference sequence). The CDR3 is 15 residues long. The DNA for the CDR3 is TGTGCCAGCAGTTATAGGCCTGGGAGCAATCAGCCCCAGCATTTT. This codes for CASSYRPGSNQPQHF.

This clonotype showed up just a few times. The chain couples TRBV7-9 to TRBJ2-7; 7 bases match TRBD2. J lost 2 bases, V lost 5 bases, and 3 bases had no gene match. CDR3 length: 13 residues. The germline gives CDR1 SEHNR, CDR2 FQNEAQ (reference sequence). The CDR3 here is CASSGGGTYEQYF. The CDR3 bases are TGTGCCAGCAGCGGGGGGGGTACCTACGAGCAGTACTTC.

This clonotype occurred many times. This rearrangement joins TRBV6-6 to TRBJ2-7; D is uncertain. Trimming took off 6 bases at V and 6 bases at J, with 12 bases between the two ends. The germline V gene encodes CDR1 MNHNY and CDR2 SVGAGI (reference sequence). CDR3 length equals 12 residues. CDR3 residues: CASSDEPGEQYF. The CDR3 DNA sequence: TGTGCCAGCAGCGATGAACCGGGCGAGCAGTACTTC.

Comments on this clonotype: A much bigger clone sits one base away, suggesting this may be a read error. The genes are TRBV13 and TRBJ2-5; unclear D gene. Trimming removed 5 bases at V and 0 bases at J, with 7 bases between. The CDR3 is made up of 13 amino acids. The germline V gene has CDR1 PRHDT and CDR2 FYEKMQ (reference sequence). CDR3 residues: CASSPTDQETQYF. The CDR3 nucleotides read TGTGCCAGCAGCCCAACCGACCAAGAGACCCAGTACTTC.

This clonotype occurred a few times. This rearrangement joins TRBV14 to TRBJ2-1; the match to TRBD2 covers 10 bases. Unmatched junction bases numbered 13, after V lost 6 bases and J lost 5 bases. CDR1 is SGHDN, CDR2 FVKESK, per germline. There are 17 residues in the CDR3. The CDR3 region is CASSPFISGGIHNEQFF. As DNA, the CDR3 is TGTGCCAGCAGTCCTTTTATTAGCGGGGGGATCCACAATGAGCAGTTCTTC. Combining the CDR3 with reference TRBV14 and TRBJ2-1 gives the whole variable domain EAGVTQFPSHSVIEKGQTVTLRCDPISGHDNLYWYRRVMGKEIKFLLHFVKESKQDESGMPNNRFLAERTGGTYSTLKVQPAELEDSGVYFCASSPFISGGIHNEQFFGPGTRLTVL.

This clonotype qualifies as medium-sized. V and J are TRBV10-2 and TRBJ1-1; TRBD1 might be the D (6 bases). From germline, CDR1 is WSHSY and CDR2 SAAADI. Trimming cost V 3 bases and J 0 bases, with 14 bases left between them. The CDR3 runs to 16 residues. CDR3 region: CASSDLTQGMNTEAFF. The CDR3 bases are TGCGCCAGCAGTGACCTCACACAGGGAATGAACACTGAAGCTTTCTTT.

CDR3 sequence reads: CASGQGALAFF. CDR3 nucleotides: TGTGCCAGTGGACAGGGGGCGTTAGCTTTCTTT. This chain joins TRBV25-1 and TRBJ1-1; 11 nucleotides match TRBD1. V shed 9 bases and J 10 bases; nucleotides not matched to a gene: 4. This CDR3 has 11 amino acids. Germline V gene data show CDR1 as MGHDK and CDR2 as SYGVNS. Complete variable domain (other parts from reference TRBV25-1 and TRBJ1-1): EADIYQTPRYLVIGTGKKITLECSQTMGHDKMYWYQQDPGMELHLIHYSYGVNSTEKGDLSSESTVSRIRTEHFPLTLESARPSHTSQYLCASGQGALAFFGQGTRLTVV.

This clonotype ranks as medium-sized. The gene calls are TRBV27 and TRBJ1-5, with D hard to call. The germline V and J ends were trimmed by 0 bases and 0 bases, with 6 bases remaining between them. The CDR3 extends over 15 amino acids. Germline CDR1 MNHEY, CDR2 SMNVEV (reference sequence). The CDR3 bases are TGTGCCAGCAGTTTATCCGGGTATAGCAATCAGCCCCAGCATTTT. Protein: CASSLSGYSNQPQHF.

The chain links TRBV28 to TRBJ2-3; D is ambiguous. The ends were cut back, 5 bases at V and 2 bases at J, with 11 bases in the middle. Per the germline V gene, CDR1 is MDHEN and CDR2 is SYDVKM. The CDR3 spans 14 residues. DNA of the CDR3: TGTGCCAGCAGTATTCGGACGCACACAGATACGCAGTATTTT. As protein: CASSIRTHTDTQYF.

Remarks on this clonotype: This may be a read error, as it is one base from a much larger clone. This chain joins TRBV6-5 and TRBJ2-7; a weak D match, TRBD2 (7 bases). The germline CDR1 and CDR2 sequences are MNHEY and SVGAGI. V lost 4 bases, J lost 9 bases, and 10 bases lay in between. The CDR3 totals 11 residues. The CDR3 here is CASSLGGVQYF. CDR3 coding DNA: TGTGCCAGCAGTTTAGGGGGGGTGCAGTACTTC.

The rearrangement links TRBV7-9 to TRBJ1-1, with D possibly being TRBD1 (5 bases). The CDR3 is made up of 14 amino acids. Per the germline V gene, CDR1 is SEHNR and CDR2 is FQNEAQ (reference sequence). V was shortened by 5 bases and J by 1 base, with 11 bases between the two germline ends. CDR3 region: CASSQVTGNTEAFF. CDR3 DNA sequence: TGTGCCAGCAGCCAAGTAACAGGGAACACTGAAGCTTTCTTT.

By share, this clonotype ranks as medium-sized. CDR3 DNA: TGTGCCAGCAGCCCCGGGACAGGTAGTCAGCCCCAGCATTTT. Amino acids: CASSPGTGSQPQHF. V usage is TRBV7-9 and J usage is TRBJ1-5; the match to TRBD1 covers 8 bases. CDR1 and CDR2 (germline): SEHNR, FQNEAQ (reference sequence). V shed 5 bases, J shed 6 bases, and the junction held 6 bases outside the gene matches. The CDR3 spans 14 residues.

This clonotype is categorized as medium-sized. This sequence joins TRBV10-3 and TRBJ1-2, with D possibly matching TRBD1 (6 bases). The CDR3 is 17 residues long. The V gene's germline CDR1 is ENHRY and CDR2 SYGVKD. The ends were cut back, 3 bases at V and 5 bases at J, with 22 bases in the middle. This chain's CDR3 is CAISDTTYTGTSYGYTF. CDR3 sequence (DNA): TGTGCCATCAGTGATACAACTTATACCGGGACATCTTATGGCTACACCTTC.

This clonotype is medium-sized. The chain employs TRBV5-6 and TRBJ1-6, with TRBD1 identical over 8 bases. Germline loops: CDR1 SGHDT, CDR2 YYEEEE. The CDR3 covers 15 residues. The junction had 4 bases not matched to a gene; V was cut back by 2 bases and J by 6 bases. The CDR3 nucleotides read TGTGCCAGCAGCTTCGGCGACAGGGGTAATTCACCCCTCCACTTT. It encodes CASSFGDRGNSPLHF.

This chain uses TRBV27 with TRBJ1-5; D uncertain. CDR1 is MNHEY, CDR2 SMNVEV, per germline (reference sequence). This CDR3 has 14 residues. V was clipped by 5 bases and J by 2 bases, with 10 bases between them. The CDR3 DNA is TGTGCCAGCAGTCCCTCCGGGGGCAATCAGCCCCAGCATTTT. Translating gives CASSPSGGNQPQHF.

The gene calls are TRBV29-1 and TRBJ1-2; D is perhaps TRBD1 (5 bases). The CDR3 sequence is 14 residues long. The V and J ends lost 3 bases and 3 bases respectively, with 14 bases between them. The germline V gene has CDR1 SQVTM and CDR2 ANQGSEA. DNA for the CDR3: TGCAGCGTTGATAAGGGCGGGGACGACTATGGCTACACCTTC. Residues: CSVDKGGDDYGYTF.

In its sample, this clonotype ranks as hyperexpanded. Written as DNA, the CDR3 is TGTGCCAGCAGTGAGACCGGGACGGCTTCTAACTATGGCTACACCTTC. It is translated as CASSETGTASNYGYTF. V is TRBV6-1 and J is TRBJ1-2; maybe TRBD1 (5 bases). This CDR3 contains 16 residues. The V end was cut by 3 bases, the J end by 0 bases, with 14 bases between. Per germline, CDR1 MNHNS and CDR2 SASEGT.

This clonotype showed up many times. The chain couples TRBV27 to TRBJ2-7; D gene uncertain. CDR3 length: 12 amino acids. CDR1 is MNHEY, CDR2 SMNVEV, per germline (reference sequence). Trimming stripped 7 bases from V and 3 bases from J, with 10 bases between. The CDR3, as DNA: TGTGCCAGCAATTACAGATGCTACGAGCAGTACTTC. Translation gives CASNYRCYEQYF.

Remarks on this clonotype: One base away lies a much larger clone, so this may be a sequencing read error. As the CDR3 is not closed by the conserved phenylalanine or tryptophan, this likely results from a read error. This rearrangement joins TRBV20-1 to TRBJ1-5, with a weak D call TRBD1 (6 bases). The CDR3 totals 15 residues. The germline CDR1 and CDR2 sequences are DFQATT and SNEGSKA (reference sequence). Trimming pared 4 bases from V and 0 bases from J, leaving 13 bases between. The DNA for the CDR3 is TGCAGTGCTATACAGGGTATCTATAGCAATCAGCCCCAGCATCTT. This encodes CSAIQGIYSNQPQHL.

This clonotype is large. The chain couples TRBV5-6 to TRBJ2-1, with D unclear. The CDR3 is 15 residues long. The germline gives CDR1 SGHDT, CDR2 YYEEEE. V was pared by 0 bases and J by 0 bases, with 7 bases between. This chain's CDR3 is CASSLGPISYNEQFF. CDR3 bases: TGTGCCAGCAGCTTGGGCCCGATCTCCTACAATGAGCAGTTCTTC. Combining the CDR3 with reference TRBV5-6 and TRBJ2-1 gives the whole variable domain DAGVTQSPTHLIKTRGQQVTLRCSPKSGHDTVSWYQQALGQGPQFIFQYYEEEERQRGNFPDRFSGHQFPNYSSELNVNALLLGDSALYLCASSLGPISYNEQFFGPGTRLTVL.

This clonotype is labeled medium-sized. J is TRBJ1-2 and V is TRBV29-1, with 10 bases fitting TRBD1. The trim removed 6 bases at V and 6 bases at J, leaving 7 bases unmatched. The CDR3 totals 13 residues. Germline values: CDR1 SQVTM, CDR2 ANQGSEA. The DNA of the CDR3 is TGCAGCGTCCCGGGACAGGGGCTCCATGGCTACACCTTC. This gives the protein CSVPGQGLHGYTF.

CDR3: CASRDGGANEQYF. CDR3 bases: TGTGCCAGCAGGGACGGGGGGGCCAACGAGCAGTACTTC. The J gene is TRBJ2-7, the V gene TRBV6-2 or TRBV6-3, with TRBD2 matching over 8 bases. The germline gives CDR1 MNHEY, CDR2 SVGEGT. V dropped 6 bases and J dropped 5; count of bases not matched to a gene: 6. The CDR3 totals 13 residues.

This clonotype came up many times. This chain uses TRBV7-2 with TRBJ2-2; the D gene is possibly TRBD2 (7 bases). Trimming pared 1 base from V and 5 bases from J, leaving 17 bases between. Germline V gene lookup returns CDR1 SGHTA and CDR2 FQGNSA. This CDR3 has 17 amino acids. In nucleotides, the CDR3 is TGTGCCAGCAGCTTAGGGGAATGGACAGCGGGGACCGGGGAGCTGTTTTTT. Its protein product is CASSLGEWTAGTGELFF.

By sample fraction, this clonotype is large (0.1 to 1%). V is TRBV24-1 and J is TRBJ1-4; 9 bases map to TRBD1. Germline CDR1 KGHDR, CDR2 SFDVKD. The ends lost 3 bases at V and 6 bases at J; junction bases unmatched: 4. The length of the CDR3 is 15 residues. CDR3: CATSDTGGWDEKLFF. The CDR3 nucleotides are TGTGCCACCAGTGATACAGGGGGCTGGGATGAAAAACTGTTTTTT.

In its sample, this clonotype is medium-sized. This sequence joins TRBV28 and TRBJ1-1; no definite D call. Germline V gene data show CDR1 as MDHEN and CDR2 as SYDVKM. Trimming cost V 3 bases and J 3 bases, with 14 bases left between them. The CDR3 spans 15 residues. As DNA, the CDR3 is TGTGCCAGCAGTTTTCCTAGGCGCGGGGACACTGAAGCTTTCTTT. Translating gives CASSFPRRGDTEAFF.

This clonotype ranks as medium-sized. The chain uses TRBV13 and TRBJ2-7; D may match TRBD1 or TRBD2 (5 bases each). This CDR3 comprises 15 residues. Per germline, CDR1 PRHDT and CDR2 FYEKMQ (reference sequence). Between the trimmed V and J ends, which lost 0 bases and 6 bases, there was a span of 15 bases. CDR3 in amino acids: CASSLGAGTGSEQYF. The DNA for the CDR3 is TGTGCCAGCAGCTTAGGAGCAGGGACGGGGAGCGAGCAGTACTTC. The complete variable domain, with remaining parts taken from reference TRBV13 and TRBJ2-7, reads AAGVIQSPRHLIKEKRETATLKCYPIPRHDTVYWYQQGPGQDPQFLISFYEKMQSDKGSIPDRFSAQQFSDYHSELNMSSLELGDSALYFCASSLGAGTGSEQYFGPGTRLTVT.

This clonotype rates as medium-sized (0.01 to 0.1%). V is TRBV11-2 and J is TRBJ2-2; TRBD1 aligns across 10 bases. The CDR3 consists of 15 residues. J gave up 2 bases and V 5 bases, and 2 bases lay outside the gene matches. In germline, CDR1 is SGHAT, CDR2 FQNNGV. CDR3: CASSGTGVNTGELFF. CDR3 sequence (DNA): TGTGCCAGCAGCGGGACAGGGGTAAACACCGGGGAGCTGTTTTTT. Full variable domain (outside the CDR3, taken from reference TRBV11-2 and TRBJ2-2): EAGVAQSPRYKIIEKRQSVAFWCNPISGHATLYWYQQILGQGPKLLIQFQNNGVVDDSQLPKDRFSAERLKGVDSTLKIQPAKLEDSAVYLCASSGTGVNTGELFFGEGSRLTVL.

This clonotype was seen a handful of times. It is likely a read error: a sequence one base away is far more abundant. This chain links TRBV6-5 with TRBJ1-2; 7 bases fit TRBD1. This CDR3 has 16 residues. Germline V gene sequence: CDR1 MNHEY, CDR2 SVGAGI. J gave up 7 bases and V 5 bases, and 16 bases lay outside the gene matches. The CDR3 DNA sequence: TGTGCCAGCAGTGAGTCGGACAGGTCGGCGGGTGGTGGCTACACCTTC. Translating it yields CASSESDRSAGGGYTF.

By share, this clonotype counts as medium-sized. The chain combines TRBV25-1 with TRBJ2-2; 11 bases match TRBD2. The CDR3 length is 19 residues. Germline lookup yields CDR1 MGHDK and CDR2 SYGVNS. Germline trimming cut 4 bases from V and 6 bases from J; bases unmatched to any gene: 16. CDR3 DNA: TGTGCCAGCAGTGGAGGGACAGGGTCGGCTAGCGGGAGGTCCGGGGAGCTGTTTTTT. Translation gives CASSGGTGSASGRSGELFF.